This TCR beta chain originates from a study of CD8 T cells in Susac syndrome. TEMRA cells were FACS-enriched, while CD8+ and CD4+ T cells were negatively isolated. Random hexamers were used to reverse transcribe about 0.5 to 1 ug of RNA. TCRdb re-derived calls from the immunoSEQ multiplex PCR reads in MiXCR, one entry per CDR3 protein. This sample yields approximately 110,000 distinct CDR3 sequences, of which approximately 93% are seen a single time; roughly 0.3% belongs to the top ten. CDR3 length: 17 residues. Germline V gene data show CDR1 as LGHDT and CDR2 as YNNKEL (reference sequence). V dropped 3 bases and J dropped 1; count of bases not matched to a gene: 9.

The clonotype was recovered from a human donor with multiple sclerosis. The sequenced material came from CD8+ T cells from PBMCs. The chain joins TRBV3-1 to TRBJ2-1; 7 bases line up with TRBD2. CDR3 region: CASSQIMWRESYNEQFF. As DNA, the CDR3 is TGTGCCAGCAGCCAGATAATGTGGCGGGAGTCCTACAATGAGCAGTTCTTC.